The entry below describes one T cell receptor beta chain. The antigen this receptor binds is unknown. It has no much larger one-base neighbor in the sample; base qualities were not kept. The V and J ends are trimmed by 2 bases and 7 bases, leaving 11 bases between them. From the cysteine through the phenylalanine, the CDR3 covers 14 amino acids. The read is trimmed to its CDR3 DNA, 42 bases read in frame from base 1. The data stem from a study of T cell repertoires in cytomegalovirus infection (dated 2019 in TCRdb). Some background on the complete study: Because public TCR beta signatures pointed to carriage of CMV infection together with the matching HLA type, the HLA type of each donor mattered for the analysis. Study-wide findings and limitations: Cumulative frequency of public TCR beta family members discriminated carriers of CMV infection plus the relevant HLA type in this cohort and an independent 352-donor cohort. In the ex vivo response, HLA-C-restricted CMV-specific TCR beta clonotypes were dominant, and in two of eight donors the single most frequent clonotype came from this HLA-C-restricted group.

TCRdb lists the instrument as Illumina HiSeq 1500. TCRdb's own reprocessing of the public reads used fastp at Q25 and MiXCR and kept productive beta chains. Records with the same CDR3 protein are collapsed into one entry carrying the most frequent genes and DNA. This sample holds approximately 500,000 distinct CDR3 sequences; 11% were observed only once. The ten top clones hold 10% to 13% of the sample. The sequence was obtained from a human donor in good health (CMV status not recorded). Some clones in this sample may be carry-over from other donors' samples. This receptor chain uses TRBV12-3 or TRBV12-4 and TRBJ1-4, with TRBD1 perhaps the D gene, on 5 matching bases. The sample was PBMCs. The DNA is as follows: TGTGCCAGCAGTTTAAGACAGAACGTTGAAAAACTGTTTTTT. It translates to CASSLRQNVEKLFF.